Below are 19 T cell receptor beta chains sequenced from a single sample in a study of spatial heterogeneity in lung cancer. Noted time point: blood at routine non-recurrence follow-up after resection. TCRdb re-derived calls from the 5' RACE reads in MiXCR, one entry per CDR3 protein. The sample has under 75,000 distinct CDR3 sequences, about 9.5% seen once. The sample consisted of PBMCs, taken at follow-up. The receptor source for this set is a female donor with early-stage non-small cell lung cancer.

This clonotype showed up many times. The chain links TRBV12-3 or TRBV12-4 to TRBJ2-2, with 7 bases lining up with TRBD2. V shed 3 bases and J 5 bases; nucleotides not matched to a gene: 3. The CDR3 is 14 residues long. CDR3 coding DNA: TGTGCCAGCAGTTTTGGGAGGGCTACCGGGGAGCTGTTTTTT. Protein product: CASSFGRATGELFF.

Comments on this clonotype: This may be a read error: a much more frequent sequence differs by one nucleotide. This sequence joins TRBV7-9 and TRBJ1-5; D may be TRBD1 (5 bases). This CDR3 comprises 13 residues. Looked up from germline, CDR1 is SEHNR and CDR2 is FQNEAQ (reference sequence). V lost 5 bases and J lost 8, with 13 bases in between. The CDR3 sequence is CASSPQENEPQHF. CDR3 DNA sequence: TGTGCCAGCAGCCCACAGGAAAATGAGCCCCAGCATTTT.

In this sample, this clonotype turned up many times. The CDR3 bases are TGTGCCAGCAGCTATAGCGTCCTTCTAGCGGGAGCTAGCGTTAATGAGCAGTTCTTC. Translated, it gives CASSYSVLLAGASVNEQFF. V usage is TRBV5-8 and J usage is TRBJ2-1; 10 bases are a match to TRBD2. The CDR3 is 19 amino acids. CDR1 and CDR2 from the germline V gene are SGHTS and YDEGEE. The V gene end was trimmed by 3 bases and the J gene end by 7 bases; junction bases not matched to a gene: 19. Full variable domain (outside the CDR3, taken from reference TRBV5-8 and TRBJ2-1): EAGVTQSPTHLIKTRGQQATLRCSPISGHTSVYWYQQALGLGLQFLLWYDEGEERNRGNFPPRFSGRQFPNYSSELNVNALELEDSALYLCASSYSVLLAGASVNEQFFGPGTRLTVL.

The rearrangement joins TRBV19 to TRBJ1-5; D call uncertain. Germline CDR1 and CDR2: LNHDA and SQIVND (reference sequence). Trimming pared 6 bases from V and 7 bases from J, leaving 16 bases between. This CDR3 contains 14 residues. The CDR3 is CASRGPGSGQPQHF. CDR3 DNA: TGTGCCAGTAGAGGGCCTGGATCAGGCCAGCCCCAGCATTTT.

This clonotype came up a few times. The chain is built from TRBV5-1 and TRBJ1-3; D is uncertain. V lost 6 bases to trimming and J lost 1 base, with 11 bases between them. CDR3 length: 14 residues. Per germline, CDR1 SGHRS and CDR2 YFSETQ. The CDR3 reads CASKEALSGNTIYF. For the CDR3, the DNA is TGCGCCAGCAAGGAAGCCCTGTCTGGAAACACCATATATTTT.

This chain joins TRBV12-3 or TRBV12-4 and TRBJ2-7; 11 positions agree with TRBD2. The CDR3 is made up of 14 amino acids. V lost 7 bases, J lost 3 bases, and 5 bases stayed unmatched. Here the CDR3 DNA reads TGTGCCAGCACCAAGGGGACTAGCGGCTACGAGCAGTACTTC. It codes for CASTKGTSGYEQYF.

The chain uses TRBV12-3 or TRBV12-4 and TRBJ1-2, with D tentatively TRBD1 (6 bases). The V gene lost 5 bases and the J gene lost 0 bases, with 10 bases spanning the gap. CDR3 length equals 14 residues. This CDR3 reads CASSGDTTNYGYTF. The CDR3 DNA reads as TGTGCCAGCAGTGGGGACACGACTAACTATGGCTACACCTTC.

Ten or more counts support this clonotype. A read error may account for a junction end that differs from germline. V and J are TRBV7-7 and TRBJ2-5; TRBD1 aligns across 7 bases. The CDR3 has 16 residues. Germline CDR1 and CDR2: SSHAT and FNYEAQ (reference sequence). CDR3 in amino acids: CASSSGTANRQETQYF. CDR3 bases: TGTGCTAGCAGCTCCGGGACAGCCAATCGGCAAGAGACCCAGTACTTC.

This clonotype was seen many times. The J gene is TRBJ1-2, the V gene TRBV6-1, with TRBD1 matching over 10 bases. The CDR3 is 16 amino acids. V lost 2 bases to trimming and J lost 4 bases; unmatched junction nucleotides: 7. From germline, CDR1 is MNHNS and CDR2 SASEGT. As DNA, the CDR3 is TGTGCCAGCAGTGAAACGGGACAGGGGCGAATCTATGGCTACACCTTC. Its translation is CASSETGQGRIYGYTF.

This clonotype was counted ten times or more. This sequence joins TRBV20-1 and TRBJ2-7; 8 nucleotides line up with TRBD2. CDR3 length equals 15 residues. V trimming: 1 base; J trimming: 3 bases; junction bases outside the gene matches: 8. Germline CDR1 and CDR2: DFQATT and SNEGSKA (reference sequence). In DNA, the CDR3 is TGCAGTGCTAGAGTCGATAGCGGGATCCGCTACGAGCAGTACTTC. Encoded protein: CSARVDSGIRYEQYF.

This chain links TRBV20-1 with TRBJ2-3; D call uncertain. The V and J ends lost 3 bases and 2 bases respectively, with 12 bases between them. The CDR3 has 14 amino acids. Germline V gene lookup returns CDR1 DFQATT and CDR2 SNEGSKA (reference sequence). CDR3 bases: TGCAGTGCTAGTTTTGGGTACGCCACAGATACGCAGTATTTT. Encoded protein: CSASFGYATDTQYF.

The genes are TRBV7-9 and TRBJ2-3; D is uncertain. Per germline, CDR1 SEHNR and CDR2 FQNEAQ (reference sequence). This CDR3 is built from 14 residues. V was shortened by 10 bases and J by 1 base, with 15 bases between the two germline ends. CDR3 protein: CATPGRGGTDTQYF. CDR3 coding DNA: TGTGCCACACCCGGTCGAGGTGGCACAGATACGCAGTATTTT.

This clonotype occurred many times. This chain connects TRBV7-8 to TRBJ2-1; D is possibly TRBD2 (5 bases). Deletions cut 2 bases from V and 5 bases from J, with 19 bases between. There are 17 residues in the CDR3. Germline lookup yields CDR1 SGHVS and CDR2 FQNEAQ. The CDR3 loop is CASSLKRARLAHNEQFF. As DNA, the CDR3 is TGTGCCAGCAGCTTAAAGAGGGCGAGATTAGCCCACAATGAGCAGTTCTTC.

In the case of this clonotype: An end of the junction differs from the germline gene, which may be a read error. The chain joins TRBV11-2 to TRBJ2-1; D ambiguous. The CDR3 covers 8 residues. The V gene's germline CDR1 is SGHAT and CDR2 FQNNGV. The DNA for the CDR3 is TGTGCCAGCAGCTTCGGAAACTTC. It encodes CASSFGNF.

The chain has TRBV2 and TRBJ2-1; TRBD2 might be the D (6 bases). Trimming left V 6 bases short and J 8 bases short, with 11 bases between. Germline V lookup: CDR1 SNHLY, CDR2 FYNNEI. This CDR3 is built from 12 residues. CDR3: CASRGASDEQFF. The CDR3, as DNA: TGTGCCAGCAGAGGGGCTAGCGATGAGCAGTTCTTC.

This clonotype was observed at least ten times. V usage is TRBV21-1 and J usage is TRBJ2-1; TRBD2, the D gene given by the table, was not confirmed from the DNA. TRBV21-1 is a pseudogene. The CDR3 totals 16 residues. The CDR3 reads CASSKGRAGGYNEQFF. CDR3 DNA: TGTGCCAGCAGCAAAGGCCGAGCGGGAGGGTACAATGAGCAGTTCTTC.

This clonotype was recorded a few times. The CDR3 is CASSEYGAGSSYEQYF. CDR3 in DNA: TGTGCCAGCAGTGAATATGGAGCAGGGAGCTCCTACGAGCAGTACTTC. The rearrangement uses TRBV25-1 and TRBJ2-7; perhaps D is TRBD1 or TRBD2 (5 bases each). CDR1 and CDR2 from the germline V gene are MGHDK and SYGVNS. CDR3 length: 16 amino acids. The germline V and J ends were trimmed by 0 bases and 0 bases, with 12 bases remaining between them.

This clonotype was found a few times. V is TRBV9 and J is TRBJ2-2; TRBD2 aligns across 7 bases. CDR3 length: 16 residues. V dropped 0 bases and J dropped 4; count of bases not matched to a gene: 6. The germline V gene encodes CDR1 SGDLS and CDR2 YYNGEE. The CDR3 DNA is TGTGCCAGCAGCGTAGCCTCACTAGCGACCACCGGGGAGCTGTTTTTT. Translating it yields CASSVASLATTGELFF.

This clonotype was seen repeatedly, ten times or more. The chain employs TRBV2 and TRBJ1-3; D is undetermined. Trimming removed 3 bases at V and 5 bases at J, with 11 bases between. The CDR3 is 14 amino acids. Germline CDR1 is SNHLY and CDR2 is FYNNEI. The CDR3 DNA reads as TGTGCCAGCAGTGAGGGAGGGAGAAGAAACACCATATATTTT. Protein sequence: CASSEGGRRNTIYF.